The T cell receptor (beta chain) under discussion was sequenced for a study of shared clonotypes between healthy human individuals. Overall study findings and caveats: Researchers sampled only blood; tissue repertoires likely differ. An expected dependence of interdonor clonotype sharing on sequencing depth was noted.

Unsorted samples used some 89 million PBMCs for genomic DNA. Unsorted PBMCs provided DNA that was sequenced on ten immunoSEQ deep assay plates. Using immunoSEQ multiplex PCR, the repertoire was profiled, and TCRdb retains in-frame clones only, with some absent. The sample has about 560,000 clones, around 78% seen once. This clone has just one count. Antigen specificity is unknown. Sample: PBMCs. This clonotype originated in a woman between 35 and 50 years old in good health. Some clones in this sample may be carry-over from other donors' samples.

CDR3: CASSPYGTDTQYF. The CDR3 DNA reads TGTGCCAGCAGCCCGTATGGCACAGATACGCAGTATTTT. The V call is TRBV7-2, the J call TRBJ2-3; D ambiguous. Trimming left V 5 bases short and J 1 base short, with 7 bases between. The CDR3 extends over 13 amino acids. Germline CDR1 and CDR2: SGHTA and FQGNSA. Full variable domain (outside the CDR3, taken from reference TRBV7-2 and TRBJ2-3): GAGVSQSPSNKVTEKGKDVELRCDPISGHTALYWYRQSLGQGLEFLIYFQGNSAPDKSGLPSDRFSAERTGGSVSTLTIQRTQQEDSAVYLCASSPYGTDTQYFGPGTRLTVL.